This TCR beta chain emerged from a study of shared clonotypes between healthy human individuals. A remark on this clone: At the DNA level, this CDR3 is encoded by other sequences in the same sample as well.

It was across several immunoSEQ plates that each subset's genomic DNA was evenly split. The table came from immunoSEQ multiplex PCR; TCRdb's copy has only in-frame clones and leaves some out. The data show millions of clones, approximately 95% seen once. The sequence derives from a man younger than 35 in good health. Source material: naive CD4+ T cells sorted from blood. Subset: CD45RA+ positively selected.

The CDR3: CAWSVRRNTGELFF. Here the CDR3 DNA reads TGTGCCTGGAGTGTACGGAGGAACACCGGGGAGCTGTTTTTT. This chain joins TRBV30 and TRBJ2-2; no definite D call. The germline gives CDR1 GTSNPN, CDR2 SVGIG (reference sequence). V dropped 0 bases and J dropped 1 base, with 6 bases sitting between them. The CDR3 length is 14 residues.